This entry features one T cell receptor (beta chain) sequence. The antigen remains unidentified. Clones were read by immunoSEQ multiplex PCR, and TCRdb kept only the in-frame ones, dropping some. Of about 2 million clones listed, about 95% are singletons. The source of the sample is a study of shared clonotypes between healthy human individuals. About the study: Donor composition was a couple of women and three men, aged 18 to 49.

This CDR3 is 14 amino acids long. After removal of 6 bases from V and 7 bases from J, the junction contained 4 bases not matched to a gene. CDR1 and CDR2 from the germline V gene are MNHEY and SMNVEV (reference sequence). Study-level results: Clonotype sharing levels among donors were expected to vary with sequencing depth.

CD45RO-negative, CCR7-selected cells formed the naive CD8 fraction, which excluded terminally differentiated effector memory CD45RA+ cells. Source material: naive CD8+ T cells sorted from blood. The genes are TRBV27 and TRBJ1-4; 11 nucleotides align to TRBD1. This clonotype was sampled from a man between 18 and 29 years old in good health. The CDR3 reads CASRGQGAVEKLFF. In nucleotides, the CDR3 is TGTGCCAGCAGAGGACAGGGGGCCGTTGAAAAACTGTTTTTT.